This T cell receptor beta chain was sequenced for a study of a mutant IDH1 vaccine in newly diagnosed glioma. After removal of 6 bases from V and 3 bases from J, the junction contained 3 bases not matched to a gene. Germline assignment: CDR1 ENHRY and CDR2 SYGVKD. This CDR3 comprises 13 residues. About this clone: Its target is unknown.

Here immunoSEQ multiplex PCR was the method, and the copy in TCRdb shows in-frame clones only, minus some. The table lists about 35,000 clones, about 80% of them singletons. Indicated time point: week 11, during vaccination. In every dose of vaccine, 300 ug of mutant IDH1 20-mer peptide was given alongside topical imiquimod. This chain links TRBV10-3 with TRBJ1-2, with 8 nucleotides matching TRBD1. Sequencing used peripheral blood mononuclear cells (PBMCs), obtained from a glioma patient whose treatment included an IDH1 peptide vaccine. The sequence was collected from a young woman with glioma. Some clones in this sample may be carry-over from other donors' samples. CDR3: CAIRGTGDYGYTF. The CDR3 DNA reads TGTGCCATCAGGGGGACAGGTGACTATGGCTACACCTTC.